The rows below give T cell receptor beta chains drawn from one sample of a study of memory CD4+ T cells and cytomegalovirus serostatus. Generated by immunoSEQ multiplex PCR, the TCRdb table keeps only in-frame clones and is missing some. The table shows 35,000 to 45,000 clones, with roughly three quarters occurring only once. The material sequenced was memory CD4+ T cells from blood. These receptors were taken from an adult in good health and CMV-seronegative. CDR3s include the opening cysteine and the closing phenylalanine or tryptophan. A D gene is named only where the DNA matches it firmly. For some rows the clone size is stated as once, few or many, or as a class when expanded; others skip it.

J | size | D | V | CDR3 | DNA
TRBJ1-1 | - | - | TRBV10-3 | CATAERGNAAFF | TGTGCCACCGCCGAGAGGGGGAATGCGGCTTTCTTT
TRBJ2-1 | - | TRBD2 | TRBV30 | CAWSVLGSSGRSNEQFF | TGTGCCTGGAGTGTACTCGGGTCTAGCGGGAGATCCAATGAGCAGTTCTTC
TRBJ1-1 | - | - | TRBV6-4 | CASTPPQASQNTEAFF | TGTGCCAGCACTCCACCCCAGGCCAGCCAGAACACTGAAGCTTTCTTT
TRBJ2-1 | - | TRBD1 | TRBV11-3 | CASSFGQGAHNEQFF | TGTGCCAGCAGCTTCGGACAGGGGGCTCACAATGAGCAGTTCTTC
TRBJ1-3 | - | - | TRBV7-9 | CASSLSTGNTIYF | TGTGCCAGCAGCTTATCGACAGGAAACACCATATATTTT
TRBJ2-1 | - | - | TRBV5-1 | CASSLGLAFGEQFF | TGCGCCAGCAGCTTGGGTCTAGCTTTCGGTGAGCAGTTCTTC
TRBJ2-1 | once | TRBD2 | TRBV6-5 | CATLAGVHEQFF | TGTGCCACCCTAGCGGGAGTTCATGAGCAGTTCTTC
TRBJ1-4 | - | - | TRBV10-2 | CASGILPGEKLFF | TGCGCCAGCGGCATTCTCCCGGGGGAAAAACTGTTTTTT
TRBJ1-5 | - | TRBD1 | TRBV10-3 | CATRQGTTLSNQPQHF | TGTGCCACCAGACAGGGGACAACATTAAGCAATCAGCCCCAGCATTTT
TRBJ2-1 | - | TRBD2 | TRBV7-9 | CAGSPGLAGTTQFF | TGTGCCGGCAGCCCCGGACTAGCGGGAACTACTCAGTTCTTC
TRBJ2-7 | once | - | TRBV25-1 | CASSTPAGQYF | TGTGCCAGCAGTACCCCCGCGGGGCAGTACTTC
TRBJ2-5 | - | TRBD1 | TRBV7-9 | CASSPPGQGASAQYF | TGTGCCAGCAGCCCCCCGGGACAGGGGGCCTCGGCCCAGTACTTC
TRBJ2-2 | - | - | TRBV11-2 | CASSLVAPMSELFF | TGTGCCAGCAGCTTAGTCGCTCCGATGTCGGAGCTGTTTTTT
TRBJ2-7 | few | - | TRBV7-2 | CASSRTDLSYEQYF | TGTGCCAGCAGCCGGACTGATTTATCCTACGAGCAGTACTTC
TRBJ2-1 | - | TRBD2 | TRBV7-8 | CASSPRLAGGRGNEQFF | TGTGCCAGCAGCCCCCGACTAGCGGGAGGTAGAGGCAATGAGCAGTTCTTC
TRBJ2-3 | - | TRBD2 | TRBV25-1 | CASTSGRGTDTQYF | TGTGCCAGCACGAGCGGGAGGGGCACAGATACGCAGTATTTT
TRBJ1-5 | - | - | TRBV7-2 | CASSLEWGADQPQHF | TGTGCCAGCAGCTTAGAATGGGGAGCGGATCAGCCCCAGCATTTT
TRBJ2-2 | - | - | TRBV27 | CASSRGTAYTGELFF | TGTGCCAGCAGCCGCGGGACAGCGTACACCGGGGAGCTGTTTTTT